This T cell receptor (beta chain) stems from a study of cytomegalovirus exposure and HLA in healthy donors. The PCR contained 60 Vbeta and 13 Jbeta primers. The method was immunoSEQ multiplex PCR; TCRdb's version includes in-frame clones alone and lacks a portion of them. Here the sample table reports under 130,000 clones. On this clone itself: What it binds is not known.

The CDR3 covers 14 residues. Trimming took off 0 bases at V and 5 bases at J, with 10 bases between the two ends. Per germline, CDR1 MNHEY and CDR2 SVGAGI. Study conclusions and caveats: The dataset shows that most TCR sequences were rare, while some public TCRs occurred in many donors. A later analysis found that most CMV-associated TCR beta chains appeared HLA-restricted.

This receptor was identified in a man aged 50 to 59 in good health and CMV-seronegative. V usage is TRBV6-5 and J usage is TRBJ2-5; D ambiguous. Sequencing was done on a sample of PBMCs. The DNA of the CDR3 is TGTGCCAGCAGTTACTCTTCCGGGTATGAGACCCAGTACTTC. Translation gives CASSYSSGYETQYF.